The rows below give T cell receptor beta chains drawn from one sample of a study of OX40 agonist ivuxolimab in advanced cancers. TCRdb keeps only in-frame clones here, not all; method: immunoSEQ multiplex PCR. This table holds about 33,000 clones, around 85% found once. The specimen was CD4+ or CD8+ T cells sorted from blood, collected in a trial of the OX40 agonist ivuxolimab. The receptors shown here come from an adult with an advanced solid tumor such as melanoma, head and neck, liver or kidney cancer. CDR3s include the opening cysteine and the closing phenylalanine or tryptophan.

>TRBV28|TRBJ2-5
CASSSYIGLETQYF
>TRBV4-1|TRBJ2-7
CASSHSGSSTYEQYF
>TRBV15|TRBJ2-3
CATSRVITVAEHTQYF
>TRBV6-1|TRBJ2-6
CASSEPGRTSSGANVLTF
>TRBV5-6|TRBJ2-7
CASSLTGLSSYEQYF
>TRBV28|TRBJ1-5
CASSSTSTGFRQPQHF
>TRBV6-1|TRBJ2-7
CASSEAVPEQYF
>TRBV20-1|TRBJ2-4
CSARGTLQYF
>TRBV7-6|TRBJ2-7
CASSLPTREQYF
>TRBV27|.
CASSPASGGPPYEQYF
>TRBV5-1|TRBJ2-7
CASSLGGITNYEQYF
>TRBV29-1|TRBJ1-1
CSVELRTGVTEAFF
>TRBV7-9|TRBJ1-2
CASSFTTGGYGYTF
>TRBV9|TRBJ2-3
CASSRFSGVSTDTQYF
>TRBV19|TRBJ2-7
CASSFGGTYEQYF
>TRBV6-6|TRBJ1-2
CASSRDRGLDGYTF
>TRBV4-1|TRBJ2-7
CASSQGAGGSTEQYF
>TRBV28|TRBJ2-1
CASTSIRGTGSYNEQFF
>TRBV6-1|TRBJ2-1
CASSVTSGGKSSYNEQFF
>TRBV2|TRBJ2-3
CASNGGGRGRTDTQYF
>TRBV27|TRBJ2-7
CASSLPGEGLNEQYF
>TRBV6-5|TRBJ2-1
CASSYGTSGYNEQFF
>TRBV28|TRBJ1-2
CASSLTRGPLPGYTF
>TRBV7-8|TRBJ1-1
CASSRGKTTEAFF
>TRBV30|TRBJ2-3
CAWRTGQGPDTQYF
>TRBV4-3|TRBJ1-5
CASSPGQGPNQPQHF